The clone carrying this T cell receptor beta chain was detected only a few times. The CDR3 is 16 amino acids. The junction had 8 bases not matched to a gene; V was cut back by 0 bases and J by 4 bases. Germline assignment: CDR1 LGHDT and CDR2 YNNKEL (reference sequence). The data are from a study of T cells in Graves' hyperthyroidism and ophthalmopathy. RNA transcripts were the template for amplifying TCR beta CDR3 regions. The HTBI set primed first-round TCR CDR3 RT-PCR. TCRdb reprocessed the multiplex PCR reads with MiXCR, giving one entry per CDR3 protein. This sample has about 740,000 distinct CDR3 sequences, with roughly 15% found just once.

The chain carries TRBV3-1 and TRBJ1-1, with 7 bases aligning to TRBD1. The TCR was taken from a woman younger than 35 with Graves' hyperthyroidism. The sequencing input was blood. CDR3 sequence (DNA): TGTGCCAGCAGCCAAGAGATTAAGACAGGGACCACTGAAGCTTTCTTT. It is translated as CASSQEIKTGTTEAFF.